Presented here are 5 T cell receptor beta chains from one specimen sequenced in a study of cytomegalovirus exposure and HLA in healthy donors. With 60 Vbeta and 13 Jbeta primers, the PCR was carried out. The table came from immunoSEQ multiplex PCR; TCRdb's copy has only in-frame clones and leaves some out. Counted here are approximately 150,000 clones, around three quarters occurring once; the ten biggest clones make up roughly 1%. Sequenced sample: PBMCs. The receptor source for this set is a woman in her thirties or forties in good health and CMV-seronegative.

This clone was counted once. The rearrangement joins TRBV7-9 to TRBJ2-7, with 9 positions matching TRBD1. The CDR3 covers 11 residues. The germline gives CDR1 SEHNR, CDR2 FQNEAQ (reference sequence). V trimming: 4 bases; J trimming: 13 bases; junction bases outside the gene matches: 5. This CDR3 reads CASSSWTGAYF. CDR3 nucleotides: TGTGCCAGCAGCTCCTGGACAGGGGCATACTTC.

The chain carries TRBV18 and TRBJ1-1; the match to TRBD1 covers 7 bases. The CDR3 length is 17 residues. From germline, CDR1 is KGHSH and CDR2 LQKENI. The V segment lost 2 bases and the J segment 0 bases; nucleotides outside the gene matches: 9. CDR3 protein: CASSPETGSRVNTEAFF. The DNA of the CDR3 is TGTGCCAGCTCACCAGAGACAGGGAGTCGAGTGAACACTGAAGCTTTCTTT. The full variable domain, in which reference TRBV18 and TRBJ1-1 provide the parts outside the CDR3, is NAGVMQNPRHLVRRRGQEARLRCSPMKGHSHVYWYRQLPEEGLKFMVYLQKENIIDESGMPKERFSAEFPKEGPSILRIQQVVRGDSAAYFCASSPETGSRVNTEAFFGQGTRLTVV.

The chain links TRBV7-9 to TRBJ1-2, with TRBD1 matching over 8 bases. The CDR3 runs 13 residues. Trimming removed 5 bases from V and 7 bases from J; junction bases left unmatched: 6. Germline CDR1 SEHNR, CDR2 FQNEAQ (reference sequence). Written as DNA, the CDR3 is TGTGCCAGCAGCAATACAGGGGGAAGTGGCTACACCTTC. Its translation: CASSNTGGSGYTF.

The chain recombines TRBV30 with TRBJ1-1; 7 bases fit TRBD1. With 3 bases clipped from V and 3 bases from J, the junction kept 7 bases outside the gene matches. The CDR3 is 14 amino acids. Germline CDR1 and CDR2: GTSNPN and SVGIG (reference sequence). This CDR3 reads CAWRVGQLDTEAFF. CDR3 nucleotides: TGTGCCTGGAGAGTGGGACAGTTGGACACTGAAGCTTTCTTT.

This chain links TRBV28 with TRBJ1-1; D uncertain. This CDR3 comprises 13 residues. In germline, CDR1 is MDHEN, CDR2 SYDVKM. With 6 bases removed from V and 1 base from J, the gap between germline ends came to 9 bases. The CDR3 reads CASREATNTEAFF. As DNA, the CDR3 is TGTGCCAGCAGGGAGGCTACGAACACTGAAGCTTTCTTT.